This T cell receptor (beta chain) emerged from a study of shared clonotypes between healthy human individuals. This table comes from immunoSEQ multiplex PCR, and its TCRdb copy is limited to in-frame clones, with some not included. The table has around 1.1 million clones, 75% to 85% seen once. The source is a man younger than 30 in good health. Some clones in this sample may be carry-over from other donors' samples. The sequencing sample was made of memory CD4+ T cells from PBMCs. Specified subset: CD45RA-negative fraction.

CDR3 DNA: TGTGCCAGCAGTCCCAGGACAGGGGACGAGCAGTACTTC. It yields the protein CASSPRTGDEQYF. This chain connects TRBV27 to TRBJ2-7, with 9 bases matching TRBD1. CDR1 is MNHEY, CDR2 SMNVEV, per germline (reference sequence). This CDR3 region has 13 residues. Losses at the gene ends were 5 bases for V and 5 bases for J; bases not matched to a gene: 4.